These 21 T cell receptor beta chains originate from one sample sequenced in a study of blood T cell repertoires in COVID-19. Profiling relied on immunoSEQ multiplex PCR, and the TCRdb table lists in-frame clones only, not all of them. The sample carries around 260,000 clones, 85% to 90% recorded once. Sequenced input: peripheral blood. The receptors originated from a man younger than 40 with acute or convalescent COVID-19.

This chain uses TRBV5-1 with TRBJ1-4; 7 positions match TRBD1. Per the germline V gene, CDR1 is SGHRS and CDR2 is YFSETQ. CDR3 size: 16 residues. With 3 bases clipped from V and 7 bases from J, the junction kept 12 bases outside the gene matches. The CDR3 nucleotides read TGCGCCAGCAGCTCCACGAACAGGGGAGATGGTGAAAAACTGTTTTTT. It specifies CASSSTNRGDGEKLFF.

This sequence joins TRBV10-2 and TRBJ1-1, with unresolved D. V gave up 5 bases and J gave up 2 bases, with 6 bases separating them. CDR1 is WSHSY and CDR2 is SAAADI in the germline V gene. This CDR3 has 12 amino acids. CDR3 in amino acids: CASSWQNTEAFF. The CDR3 bases are TGCGCCAGCAGTTGGCAAAACACTGAAGCTTTCTTT.

The chain combines TRBV10-2 with TRBJ2-7; D might be TRBD2 (5 bases). V lost 6 bases and J lost 0, with 9 bases in between. Germline assignment: CDR1 WSHSY and CDR2 SAAADI. CDR3 length: 13 amino acids. In DNA, the CDR3 is TGCGCCAGCAGGGAGCGGTCCTCCTACGAGCAGTACTTC. It translates to CASRERSSYEQYF.

The CDR3 region has the DNA TGCGCCGGACTCAAAACCCTTAATCAGCCCCAGCATTTT. It translates to CAGLKTLNQPQHF. The chain has TRBV10-1 and TRBJ1-5; D unclear. The ends were cut back, 11 bases at V and 4 bases at J, with 15 bases in the middle. The CDR3 has 13 amino acids. CDR1 and CDR2 from the germline V gene are WNHNN and SYGVQD (reference sequence).

The chain uses TRBV10-3 and TRBJ1-6, with 8 bases lining up with TRBD1. From germline, CDR1 is ENHRY and CDR2 SYGVKD. The CDR3 contains 14 residues. V was pared by 5 bases and J by 7 bases, with 4 bases of the junction left unmatched. The CDR3 here is CAISYRGENSPLHF. Written as DNA, the CDR3 is TGTGCCATCAGTTACAGGGGGGAGAATTCACCCCTCCACTTT.

V gene TRBV10-1 combines with J gene TRBJ2-5; D assignment may be TRBD1 or TRBD2 (6 bases each). Per the germline V gene, CDR1 is WNHNN and CDR2 is SYGVQD (reference sequence). Trimming took off 4 bases at V and 2 bases at J, with 17 bases between the two ends. The CDR3 contains 16 residues. The chain's CDR3 is CASSGSGAHLQETQYF. CDR3 sequence (DNA): TGCGCCAGCAGTGGGTCGGGGGCCCACCTACAAGAGACCCAGTACTTC.

This clone was found a few times. The V and J genes are TRBV12-3 or TRBV12-4 and TRBJ2-2; no clear D gene. V lost 5 bases, J lost 5 bases, and 6 bases lay in between. The CDR3 has 12 amino acids. The CDR3 nucleotides are TGTGCCAGCAGTATAAATACCGGGGAGCTGTTTTTT. Translating gives CASSINTGELFF.

This clone appeared once. The chain combines TRBV28 with TRBJ1-5; weak D call: TRBD1 (6 bases). In germline, CDR1 is MDHEN, CDR2 SYDVKM. The CDR3 runs 17 residues. V was shortened by 3 bases and J by 3 bases, with 18 bases between the two germline ends. CDR3 amino acids: CASSFFRQGPLNQPQHF. The CDR3 DNA sequence: TGTGCCAGCAGTTTTTTTAGGCAGGGGCCCCTCAATCAGCCCCAGCATTTT. The full variable domain, with the rest looked up from reference TRBV28 and TRBJ1-5, is DVKVTQSSRYLVKRTGEKVFLECVQDMDHENMFWYRQDPGLGLRLIYFSYDVKMKEKGDIPEGYSVSREKKERFSLILESASTNQTSMYLCASSFFRQGPLNQPQHFGDGTRLSIL.

This chain uses TRBV19 with TRBJ1-3; D perhaps matches TRBD1 (6 bases). V was shortened by 4 bases and J by 6 bases, with 16 bases between the two germline ends. CDR3 length: 15 residues. Germline-derived CDR1 and CDR2 are LNHDA and SQIVND (reference sequence). The CDR3 DNA sequence: TGTGCCAGTAGTACCCTCGCGACAGGAACAAACACCATATATTTT. Amino acid sequence: CASSTLATGTNTIYF.

This clone was recorded a few times. The chain combines TRBV2 with TRBJ2-1, with a possible D match to TRBD2 (6 bases). This CDR3 comprises 15 residues. The V end was cut by 2 bases, the J end by 9 bases, with 17 bases between. Germline values: CDR1 SNHLY, CDR2 FYNNEI. This chain's CDR3 is CASSESTSLGIEQFF. CDR3 DNA sequence: TGTGCCAGCAGTGAATCGACTAGTTTAGGGATTGAGCAGTTCTTC.

The chain has TRBV3-1 (or the pseudogene TRBV3-2) and TRBJ2-1; maybe TRBD2 (5 bases). Germline V gene sequence: CDR1 LGHDT, CDR2 YNNKEL (reference sequence). V was shortened by 4 bases and J by 0 bases, with 10 bases between the two germline ends. The CDR3 sequence is 15 residues long. This chain's CDR3 is CASSLRRSSYNEQFF. In nucleotides, the CDR3 is TGTGCCAGCAGCCTCCGGAGGAGCTCCTACAATGAGCAGTTCTTC.

The chain couples TRBV5-4 to TRBJ2-1, with TRBD2 matching over 9 bases. The J segment lost 2 bases and the V segment lost 3 bases, leaving 9 bases of the junction unmatched. Looked up from germline, CDR1 is SGHNT and CDR2 is YYREEE (reference sequence). The CDR3 extends over 17 amino acids. The CDR3 sequence is CASSSRLGGGAYNEQFF. The CDR3 nucleotides are TGTGCCAGCAGCTCCCGGTTAGGCGGGGGGGCCTACAATGAGCAGTTCTTC.

The V call is TRBV5-8, the J call TRBJ1-1; 9 bases agree with TRBD1. The germline gives CDR1 SGHTS, CDR2 YDEGEE. The CDR3 is made up of 15 amino acids. V lost 1 base and J lost 5; bases outside the gene matches: 6. Here the CDR3 DNA reads TGTGCCAGCAGCTTGAAGGGACAGGGAGGAACTGAAGCTTTCTTT. Translation: CASSLKGQGGTEAFF.

The V gene is TRBV5-8, the J gene TRBJ1-4; 9 nucleotides agree with TRBD1. With V trimmed by 2 bases and J by 2 bases, 1 base remained unmatched. Germline CDR1 and CDR2: SGHTS and YDEGEE. The CDR3 length is 15 residues. The CDR3 nucleotides are TGTGCCAGCAGCTTCGGACAGGGGACTAATGAAAAACTGTTTTTT. Its translation: CASSFGQGTNEKLFF.

The rearrangement uses TRBV7-6 and TRBJ1-2; unclear D gene. The ends were cut back, 5 bases at V and 2 bases at J, with 15 bases in the middle. The CDR3 is 15 amino acids. Per germline, CDR1 SGHVS and CDR2 FNYEAQ. CDR3: CASSPTPGLNYGYTF. CDR3 sequence (DNA): TGTGCCAGCAGCCCCACCCCAGGACTAAACTATGGCTACACCTTC.

J is TRBJ2-7 and V is TRBV7-2; 10 bases map to TRBD1. With V trimmed by 3 bases and J by 6 bases, 5 bases remained unmatched. The CDR3 loop spans 14 amino acids. In germline, CDR1 is SGHTA, CDR2 FQGNSA. CDR3 amino acids: CASSFSGQGFEQYF. The CDR3, as DNA: TGTGCCAGCAGCTTTTCGGGACAGGGGTTCGAGCAGTACTTC.

The gene calls are TRBV6-5 and TRBJ1-1, with a weak D call TRBD1 (5 bases). V lost 7 bases, J lost 1 base, and 13 bases lay in between. This CDR3 comprises 14 residues. Germline-derived CDR1 and CDR2 are MNHEY and SVGAGI. CDR3 sequence reads: CASIRSTGNTEAFF. The CDR3 DNA is TGTGCCAGCATCCGTTCCACAGGGAACACTGAAGCTTTCTTT.

V and J are TRBV30 and TRBJ2-3, with D possibly TRBD2 on 5 matching bases. Germline V gene sequence: CDR1 GTSNPN, CDR2 SVGIG (reference sequence). This CDR3 is 14 amino acids long. Trimming took off 4 bases at V and 2 bases at J, with 13 bases between the two ends. CDR3 DNA sequence: TGTGCCTGGACCCCCGTGGGAGACACAGATACGCAGTATTTT. It is translated as CAWTPVGDTDTQYF.

The CDR3 region is CASSGTGGRYEQYF. The CDR3 DNA reads as TGTGCCAGCAGCGGGACAGGGGGCCGGTACGAGCAGTACTTC. V is TRBV9 and J is TRBJ2-7; 11 nucleotides line up with TRBD1. Losses at the gene ends were 3 bases for V and 4 bases for J; bases not matched to a gene: 3. CDR1 is SGDLS and CDR2 is YYNGEE in the germline V gene. This CDR3 contains 14 residues.

The chain is built from TRBV19 and TRBJ1-5; D possibly corresponds to TRBD1 (6 bases). The CDR3 runs to 16 residues. The ends were cut back, 3 bases at V and 0 bases at J, with 12 bases in the middle. Germline CDR1 reads LNHDA; CDR2 reads SQIVND (reference sequence). CDR3 in amino acids: CASSIHRQASNQPQHF. The CDR3 region has the DNA TGTGCCAGTAGTATCCACAGACAGGCTAGCAATCAGCCCCAGCATTTT.

J is TRBJ2-7 and V is TRBV18; 8 positions match TRBD1. J lost 0 bases, V lost 4 bases, and 8 bases had no gene match. The CDR3 loop spans 16 amino acids. Germline V gene lookup returns CDR1 KGHSH and CDR2 LQKENI. This chain's CDR3 is CASSLETGAFSYEQYF. The CDR3, as DNA: TGTGCCAGCTCACTAGAGACAGGGGCATTCTCCTACGAGCAGTACTTC.